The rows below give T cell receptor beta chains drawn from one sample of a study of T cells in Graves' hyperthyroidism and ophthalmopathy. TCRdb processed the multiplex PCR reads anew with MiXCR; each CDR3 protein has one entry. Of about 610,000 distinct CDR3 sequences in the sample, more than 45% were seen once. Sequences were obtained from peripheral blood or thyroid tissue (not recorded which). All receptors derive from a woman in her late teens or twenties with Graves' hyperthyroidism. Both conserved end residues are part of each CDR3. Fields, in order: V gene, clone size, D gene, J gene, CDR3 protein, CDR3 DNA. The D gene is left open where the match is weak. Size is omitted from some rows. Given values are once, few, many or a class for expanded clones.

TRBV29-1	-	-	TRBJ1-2	CSLARGVNYGYTF	TGCAGCTTGGCCCGGGGGGTCAACTATGGCTACACCTTC
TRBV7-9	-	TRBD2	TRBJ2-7	CASSLEPGLAGHEQYF	TGTGCCAGCAGCTTAGAACCGGGACTAGCGGGGCACGAGCAGTACTTC
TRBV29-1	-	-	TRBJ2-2	CSVVAELTGELFF	TGCAGCGTTGTAGCGGAACTAACCGGGGAGCTGTTTTTT
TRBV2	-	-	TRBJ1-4	CASSEASEGEKLFF	TGTGCCAGCAGTGAAGCTTCGGAGGGAGAAAAACTGTTTTTT
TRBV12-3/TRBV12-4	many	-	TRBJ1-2	CASSLNGIASPGGGYTF	TGTGCCAGCAGTTTAAACGGCATTGCATCCCCGGGAGGTGGCTACACCTTC
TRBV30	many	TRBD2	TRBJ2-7	CAWSVGTRSQQYF	TGTGCCTGGAGTGTAGGGACTAGGTCCCAGCAGTACTTC
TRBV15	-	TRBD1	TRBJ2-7	CATSSQDSGTAYEQYF	TGTGCCACCAGCAGCCAAGATTCCGGGACAGCCTACGAGCAGTACTTC
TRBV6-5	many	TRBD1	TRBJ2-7	CASSQSGQHYEQYF	TGTGCCAGCAGTCAGTCGGGACAGCACTACGAGCAGTACTTC
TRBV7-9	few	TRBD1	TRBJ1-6	CASSLDLQGIYNSPLHF	TGTGCCAGCAGCTTAGACCTACAGGGGATCTATAATTCACCCCTCCACTTT
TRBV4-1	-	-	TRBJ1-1	CASSHPWAGLVAFF	TGCGCCAGCAGCCACCCCTGGGCAGGGTTGGTAGCTTTCTTT
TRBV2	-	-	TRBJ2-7	CATRNTYEQYF	TGTGCCACTCGGAACACCTACGAGCAGTACTTC
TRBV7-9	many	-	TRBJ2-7	CASSLSSSSYEQYF	TGTGCCAGCAGCCTTAGCAGTAGCTCCTACGAGCAGTACTTC
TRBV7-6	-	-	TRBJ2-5	CASSLVVGAGEYRTQYF	TGTGCCAGCAGCTTAGTCGTGGGGGCAGGGGAGTATCGGACCCAGTACTTC
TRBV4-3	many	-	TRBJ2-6	CASGRELGSGANVLTF	TGCGCCAGTGGCAGGGAGTTGGGCTCTGGGGCCAACGTCCTGACTTTC
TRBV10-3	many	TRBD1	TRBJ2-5	CAISEGRTGGYQETQYF	TGTGCCATCAGTGAGGGAAGGACAGGGGGCTACCAAGAGACCCAGTACTTC
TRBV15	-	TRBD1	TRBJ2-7	CATSSRQGADEQYF	TGTGCCACCAGCAGTAGACAGGGGGCCGACGAGCAGTACTTC
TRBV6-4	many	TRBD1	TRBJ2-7	CASSGTGSSPDQSSYEQYF	TGTGCCAGCAGTGGGACAGGTTCTAGCCCCGACCAATCCTCCTACGAGCAGTACTTC
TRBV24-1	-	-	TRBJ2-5	CATSAEVRGQETQYF	TGTGCCACCAGTGCGGAAGTCAGGGGTCAAGAGACCCAGTATTTC
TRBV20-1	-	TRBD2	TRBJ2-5	CSAKMIAGGFSETQYF	TGCAGTGCGAAAATGATAGCGGGAGGCTTTTCCGAGACCCAGTACTTC